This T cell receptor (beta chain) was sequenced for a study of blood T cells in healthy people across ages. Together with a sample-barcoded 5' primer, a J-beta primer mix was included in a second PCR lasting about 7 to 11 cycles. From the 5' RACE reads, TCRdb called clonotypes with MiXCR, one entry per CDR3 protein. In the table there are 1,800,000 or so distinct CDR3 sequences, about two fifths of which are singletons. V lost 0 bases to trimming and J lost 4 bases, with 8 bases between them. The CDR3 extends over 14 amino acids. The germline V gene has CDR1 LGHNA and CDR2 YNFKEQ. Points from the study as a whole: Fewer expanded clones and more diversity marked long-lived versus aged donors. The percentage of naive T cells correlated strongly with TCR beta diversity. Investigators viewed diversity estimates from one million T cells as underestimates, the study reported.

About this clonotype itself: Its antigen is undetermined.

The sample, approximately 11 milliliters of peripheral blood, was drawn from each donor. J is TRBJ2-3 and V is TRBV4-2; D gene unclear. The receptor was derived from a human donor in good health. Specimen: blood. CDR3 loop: CASSQDLSSDTQYF. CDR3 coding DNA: TGTGCCAGCAGCCAAGATCTCTCCTCAGATACGCAGTATTTT.